These 27 T cell receptor beta chains originate from one sample sequenced in a study of a mutant IDH1 vaccine in newly diagnosed glioma. These receptors have no known antigen. Only in-frame clones appear in the TCRdb table, and some are missing; sequencing was by immunoSEQ multiplex PCR. Among 30,000 to 35,000 clones listed, around 91% were seen once. Described time point: week 11, during vaccination. Alongside topical imiquimod, each dose of vaccine comprised 300 ug of mutant IDH1 20-mer peptide. The sequencing used PBMCs, collected from a glioma patient whose treatment included an IDH1 peptide vaccine. The receptors were gathered from a young man with glioma.

The chain couples TRBV7-2 to TRBJ2-7; D is undetermined. The CDR3 spans 12 residues. Germline CDR1 reads SGHTA; CDR2 reads FQGNSA. V lost 3 bases and J lost 2, with 5 bases in between. The CDR3 is CASSFFPYEQYF. CDR3 nucleotide sequence: TGTGCCAGCAGCTTCTTCCCCTACGAGCAGTACTTC.

The chain links TRBV27 to TRBJ2-7; 9 bases align to TRBD1. The CDR3 length is 14 residues. In germline, CDR1 is MNHEY, CDR2 SMNVEV (reference sequence). V gave up 7 bases and J gave up 6 bases; unmatched junction bases: 10. The CDR3, as DNA: TGTGCCAGCACCCCCAGGGGACAGGGTGGCGAGCAGTACTTC. Translated: CASTPRGQGGEQYF.

The chain joins TRBV29-1 to TRBJ1-2, with D uncertain. CDR3 length: 11 residues. Trimming shortened V by 7 bases and J by 6 bases, and 12 bases separated the two germline ends. Germline V gene data show CDR1 as SQVTM and CDR2 as ANQGSEA. CDR3 sequence reads: CSADHSDGYTF. CDR3 nucleotide sequence: TGCAGCGCCGACCACAGCGATGGCTACACCTTC.

The chain is built from TRBV7-9 and TRBJ2-7; D gene unclear. With 5 bases removed from V and 7 bases from J, the gap between germline ends came to 18 bases. The CDR3 extends over 14 amino acids. Germline V lookup: CDR1 SEHNR, CDR2 FQNEAQ (reference sequence). The CDR3 coding sequence is TGTGCCAGCAGCCCTCCTACAGCACCTCTGGAGCAGTACTTC. Protein product: CASSPPTAPLEQYF.

The chain couples TRBV14 to TRBJ1-1, with D perhaps matching TRBD1 (5 bases). V was clipped by 4 bases and J by 2 bases, with 17 bases between them. This CDR3 contains 16 residues. CDR1 is SGHDN and CDR2 is FVKESK in the germline V gene. The CDR3 loop is CASSPLGHALNTEAFF. DNA for the CDR3: TGTGCCAGCAGCCCACTGGGGCATGCCCTTAACACTGAAGCTTTCTTT.

This chain connects TRBV5-1 to TRBJ1-3; 9 positions match TRBD1. The CDR3 length is 16 residues. Germline V gene sequence: CDR1 SGHRS, CDR2 YFSETQ. V trimming: 1 base; J trimming: 3 bases; junction bases outside the gene matches: 5. As DNA, the CDR3 is TGCGCCAGCAGCTTGACAGGGGGCGCGGTTGGAAACACCATATATTTT. It is translated as CASSLTGGAVGNTIYF.

This clone has only one observation. The chain couples TRBV30 to TRBJ2-2, with D possibly matching TRBD2 (6 bases). Germline V gives CDR1 GTSNPN, CDR2 SVGIG (reference sequence). Trimming removed 3 bases from V and 7 bases from J, with 15 bases in between. This CDR3 spans 14 amino acids. The CDR3 coding sequence is TGTGCCTGGAGGTGGAGGGAGGTGGTCGGGGAGCTGTTTTTT. Translation gives CAWRWREVVGELFF.

The V gene is TRBV4-2, the J gene TRBJ2-2; 9 nucleotides agree with TRBD1. Trimming at V came to 0 bases and at J to 5 bases, leaving 1 base not matched to a gene. Germline CDR1 LGHNA, CDR2 YNFKEQ. CDR3 length: 15 residues. The CDR3 spells CASSQEGQGTGELFF. CDR3 bases: TGTGCCAGCAGCCAAGAGGGACAGGGTACCGGGGAGCTGTTTTTT.

V usage is TRBV29-1 and J usage is TRBJ2-6; 7 bases fit TRBD1. The junction had 3 bases not matched to a gene; V was cut back by 4 bases and J by 0 bases. CDR1 and CDR2 (germline): SQVTM, ANQGSEA. This CDR3 comprises 15 residues. The CDR3 loop is CSVGTGGSGANVLTF. For the CDR3, the DNA is TGCAGCGTTGGGACAGGCGGCTCTGGGGCCAACGTCCTGACTTTC.

The rearrangement joins TRBV5-6 to TRBJ1-2; the D is unclear. CDR3 length: 13 residues. V dropped 0 bases and J dropped 4 bases, with 7 bases sitting between them. The germline gives CDR1 SGHDT, CDR2 YYEEEE. CDR3 loop: CASSLGVVYGYTF. For the CDR3, the DNA is TGTGCCAGCAGCTTGGGGGTGGTCTATGGCTACACCTTC.

The chain combines TRBV14 with TRBJ2-7; possible D gene TRBD2, 6 bases. Per germline, CDR1 SGHDN and CDR2 FVKESK. The CDR3 is 16 amino acids. Trimming took 1 base from V and 0 from J, leaving 13 bases between them. The CDR3 DNA sequence: TGTGCCAGCAGCCAAGGATTGGCGGGAACCTCCTACGAGCAGTACTTC. It yields the protein CASSQGLAGTSYEQYF.

The chain carries TRBV30 and TRBJ1-3; D might be TRBD1 (6 bases). V lost 0 bases to trimming and J lost 4 bases, with 13 bases between them. The CDR3 loop spans 15 amino acids. Germline lookup yields CDR1 GTSNPN and CDR2 SVGIG (reference sequence). The CDR3 region has the DNA TGTGCCTGGAGTGTCTTGGACAGCTCAGGAAACACCATATATTTT. It yields the protein CAWSVLDSSGNTIYF. The full variable domain, in which reference TRBV30 and TRBJ1-3 provide the parts outside the CDR3, is SQTIHQWPATLVQPVGSPLSLECTVEGTSNPNLYWYRQAAGRGLQLLFYSVGIGQISSEVPQNLSASRPQDRQFILSSKKLLLSDSGFYLCAWSVLDSSGNTIYFGEGSWLTVV.

A few counts support this clone. The rearrangement links TRBV2 to TRBJ1-4; D is possibly TRBD1 (5 bases). CDR3 size: 12 residues. In germline, CDR1 is SNHLY, CDR2 FYNNEI. V lost 8 bases, J lost 7 bases, and 11 bases lay in between. The DNA of the CDR3 is TGTGCCAGCGGGGGGAGGCGTGAAAAACTGTTTTTT. Encoded protein: CASGGRREKLFF.

The gene calls are TRBV28 and TRBJ2-2; unclear D gene. The CDR3 loop spans 13 amino acids. V was trimmed by 2 bases and J by 6 bases, leaving 7 bases between them. Per the germline V gene, CDR1 is MDHEN and CDR2 is SYDVKM. CDR3 loop: CASSLGGAGELFF. CDR3 coding DNA: TGTGCCAGCAGTTTAGGTGGGGCCGGGGAGCTGTTTTTT.

The V and J genes are TRBV7-8 and TRBJ2-5, with 9 bases matching TRBD2. The CDR3 contains 15 residues. Germline V gives CDR1 SGHVS, CDR2 FQNEAQ. The J segment lost 5 bases and the V segment lost 5 bases, leaving 9 bases of the junction unmatched. This chain's CDR3 is CASSPYLAGGETQYF. The CDR3 DNA sequence: TGTGCCAGCAGCCCTTATCTGGCGGGAGGGGAGACCCAGTACTTC. The full variable domain, its missing parts supplied by reference TRBV7-8 and TRBJ2-5, is GAGVSQSPRYKVAKRGQDVALRCDPISGHVSLFWYQQALGQGPEFLTYFQNEAQLDKSGLPSDRFFAERPEGSVSTLKIQRTQQEDSAVYLCASSPYLAGGETQYFGPGTRLLVL.

The chain employs TRBV7-9 and TRBJ1-4, with TRBD1 matching 10 bases. Losses at the gene ends were 4 bases for V and 3 bases for J; bases not matched to a gene: 11. Germline V lookup: CDR1 SEHNR, CDR2 FQNEAQ (reference sequence). This CDR3 is built from 18 residues. CDR3 amino acids: CASSSNDRGRKANEKLFF. The CDR3, as DNA: TGTGCCAGCAGCTCCAATGACAGGGGGCGGAAAGCTAATGAAAAACTGTTTTTT.

This chain joins TRBV6-6 and TRBJ1-2; D might be TRBD1 (5 bases). Germline V gene sequence: CDR1 MNHNY, CDR2 SVGAGI (reference sequence). The CDR3 totals 15 residues. V lost 5 bases and J 7 bases, leaving 20 bases between the germline ends. The CDR3 DNA reads as TGTGCCAGCAGTCCCATGACAGAGGCGTCCCGTGGCTACACCTTC. It translates to CASSPMTEASRGYTF.

This rearrangement joins TRBV2 to TRBJ1-1; D gene ambiguous. V lost 7 bases and J 4 bases, leaving 7 bases between the germline ends. Per germline, CDR1 SNHLY and CDR2 FYNNEI. This CDR3 region has 11 residues. CDR3 sequence reads: CASTRSTEAFF. CDR3 nucleotides: TGTGCCAGCACTCGGAGCACTGAAGCTTTCTTT.

The chain combines TRBV5-1 with TRBJ2-7; 14 positions match TRBD2. Looked up from germline, CDR1 is SGHRS and CDR2 is YFSETQ. The CDR3 consists of 17 residues. V shed 2 bases and J 5 bases; nucleotides not matched to a gene: 9. The CDR3 region is CASSFLTSGRAGDEQYF. In DNA form, the CDR3 reads TGCGCCAGCAGCTTTCTGACTAGCGGGAGGGCCGGAGACGAGCAGTACTTC.

This clone was counted once. The rearrangement joins TRBV6-5 to TRBJ1-2; 7 bases map to TRBD1. The CDR3 extends over 14 amino acids. J lost 7 bases, V lost 2 bases, and 7 bases had no gene match. Per germline, CDR1 MNHEY and CDR2 SVGAGI. In DNA, the CDR3 is TGTGCCAGCAGTTACCGACAGGGAGTCAGTGGCTACACCTTC. Its translation is CASSYRQGVSGYTF.

The chain employs TRBV5-1 and TRBJ2-1; D not certain. The CDR3 is made up of 13 amino acids. CDR1 is SGHRS, CDR2 YFSETQ, per germline. The V and J ends lost 0 bases and 4 bases respectively, with 5 bases between them. CDR3 coding DNA: TGCGCCAGCAGCTTGGGGGTTTACAATGAGCAGTTCTTC. Protein sequence: CASSLGVYNEQFF. Based on the CDR3 plus reference TRBV5-1 and TRBJ2-1, the full variable domain is KAGVTQTPRYLIKTRGQQVTLSCSPISGHRSVSWYQQTPGQGLQFLFEYFSETQRNKGNFPGRFSGRQFSNSRSEMNVSTLELGDSALYLCASSLGVYNEQFFGPGTRLTVL.

The chain is built from TRBV28 and TRBJ1-5; D remains unclear. Germline CDR1 reads MDHEN; CDR2 reads SYDVKM. The germline V and J ends were trimmed by 7 bases and 5 bases, with 12 bases remaining between them. This CDR3 region has 13 residues. Here the CDR3 DNA reads TGTGCCAGCAAGACCGAAGACGATCAGCCCCAGCATTTT. Amino acids: CASKTEDDQPQHF.

The genes are TRBV4-3 and TRBJ2-1, with D hard to call. CDR1 and CDR2 from the germline V gene are LGHNA and YSLEER. CDR3 length: 15 amino acids. Trimming stripped 0 bases from V and 4 bases from J, with 10 bases between. CDR3 nucleotides: TGCGCCAGCAGCCAAGATCTCGGTCAATACAATGAGCAGTTCTTC. Translated, it gives CASSQDLGQYNEQFF.

The chain links TRBV6-5 to TRBJ1-1; D remains unclear. With 4 bases removed from V and 1 base from J, the gap between germline ends came to 7 bases. The germline V gene encodes CDR1 MNHEY and CDR2 SVGAGI. CDR3 length: 13 amino acids. The CDR3 spells CASSWAPNTEAFF. CDR3 DNA sequence: TGTGCCAGCAGTTGGGCACCGAACACTGAAGCTTTCTTT.

CDR3 loop: CASSFSRAPNYGYTF. CDR3 in DNA: TGTGCCAGCAGCTTTAGCAGGGCCCCTAACTATGGCTACACCTTC. The chain uses TRBV5-6 and TRBJ1-2; perhaps TRBD1 as D (5 bases). The V end was cut by 2 bases, the J end by 0 bases, with 11 bases between. The CDR3 extends over 15 amino acids. Germline V gene data show CDR1 as SGHDT and CDR2 as YYEEEE. Combining the CDR3 with reference TRBV5-6 and TRBJ1-2 gives the whole variable domain DAGVTQSPTHLIKTRGQQVTLRCSPKSGHDTVSWYQQALGQGPQFIFQYYEEEERQRGNFPDRFSGHQFPNYSSELNVNALLLGDSALYLCASSFSRAPNYGYTFGSGTRLTVV.

This chain uses TRBV11-2 with TRBJ1-6; D is undetermined. The CDR3 runs 16 residues. Trimming cost V 0 bases and J 0 bases, with 6 bases left between them. CDR1 and CDR2 from the germline V gene are SGHAT and FQNNGV. The CDR3 DNA is TGTGCCAGCAGCTTAGAGGGTAGCTCCTATAATTCACCCCTCCACTTT. Its protein product is CASSLEGSSYNSPLHF.

The chain employs TRBV4-1 and TRBJ1-3; no clear D. Germline V gives CDR1 MGHRA, CDR2 YSYEKL. Trimming pared 3 bases from V and 0 bases from J, leaving 9 bases between. This CDR3 contains 15 residues. CDR3 loop: CASSHVRASGNTIYF. The DNA of the CDR3 is TGCGCCAGCAGCCACGTCCGGGCCTCTGGAAACACCATATATTTT.